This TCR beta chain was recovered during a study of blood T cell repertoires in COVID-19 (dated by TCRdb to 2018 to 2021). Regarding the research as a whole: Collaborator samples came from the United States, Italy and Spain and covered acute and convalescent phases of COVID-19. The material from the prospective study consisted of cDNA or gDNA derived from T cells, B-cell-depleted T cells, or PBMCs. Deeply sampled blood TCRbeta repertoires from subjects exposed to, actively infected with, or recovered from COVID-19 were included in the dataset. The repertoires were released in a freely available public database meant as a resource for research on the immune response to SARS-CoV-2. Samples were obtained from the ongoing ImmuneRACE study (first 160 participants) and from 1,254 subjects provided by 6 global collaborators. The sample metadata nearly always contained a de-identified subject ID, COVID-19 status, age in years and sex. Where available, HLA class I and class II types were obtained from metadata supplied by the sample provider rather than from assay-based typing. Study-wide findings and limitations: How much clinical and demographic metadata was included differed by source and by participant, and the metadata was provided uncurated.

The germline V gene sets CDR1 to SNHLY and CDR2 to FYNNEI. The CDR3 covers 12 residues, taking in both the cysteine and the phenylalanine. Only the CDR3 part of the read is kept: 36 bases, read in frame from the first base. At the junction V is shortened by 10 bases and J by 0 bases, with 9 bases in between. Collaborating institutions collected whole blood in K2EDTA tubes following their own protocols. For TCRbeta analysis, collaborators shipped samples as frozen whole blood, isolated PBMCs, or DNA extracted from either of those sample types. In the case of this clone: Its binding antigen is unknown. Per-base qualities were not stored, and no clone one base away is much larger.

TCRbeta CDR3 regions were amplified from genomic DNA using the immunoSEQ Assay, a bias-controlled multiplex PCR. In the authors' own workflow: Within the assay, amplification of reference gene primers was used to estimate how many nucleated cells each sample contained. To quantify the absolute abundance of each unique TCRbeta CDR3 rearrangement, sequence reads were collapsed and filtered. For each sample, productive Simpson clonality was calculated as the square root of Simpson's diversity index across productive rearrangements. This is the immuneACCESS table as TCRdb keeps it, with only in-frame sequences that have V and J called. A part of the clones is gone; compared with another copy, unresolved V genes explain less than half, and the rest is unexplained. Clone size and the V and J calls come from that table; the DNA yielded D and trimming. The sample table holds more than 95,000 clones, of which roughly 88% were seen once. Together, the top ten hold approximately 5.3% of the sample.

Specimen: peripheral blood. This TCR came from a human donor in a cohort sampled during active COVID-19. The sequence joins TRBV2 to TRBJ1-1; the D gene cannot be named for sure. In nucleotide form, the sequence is TGTGCCACAGATCGCATGAACACTGAAGCTTTCTTT. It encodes CATDRMNTEAFF.